What follows are 4 T cell receptor beta chains derived from one specimen sequenced in a study of cytotoxic CD8 clonotypes in ibrutinib-treated CLL. Libraries were prepared by immunoSEQ multiplex PCR; TCRdb keeps only in-frame clonotypes and omits some of them. The data hold some 50,000 clones, with 55% to 65% observed a single time. This sample comprised PBMCs, obtained after 24 months of ibrutinib treatment. Receptors originate from a human donor with chronic lymphocytic leukemia.

The chain joins TRBV5-1 to TRBJ2-5, with 7 positions matching TRBD2. CDR1 is SGHRS, CDR2 YFSETQ, per germline. With V trimmed by 7 bases and J by 1 base, 7 bases remained unmatched. CDR3 length: 14 amino acids. The DNA for the CDR3 is TGCGCCAGCGGAAAGAGCGGGGCCCAAGAGACCCAGTACTTC. It yields the protein CASGKSGAQETQYF.

The V call is TRBV6-5, the J call TRBJ2-1, with 8 bases matching TRBD2. There are 15 residues in the CDR3. Germline trimming cut 4 bases from V and 0 bases from J; bases unmatched to any gene: 2. CDR1 and CDR2 from the germline V gene are MNHEY and SVGAGI. The CDR3 sequence: CASSWSGSSYNEQFF. The CDR3 bases are TGTGCCAGCAGTTGGAGCGGGAGCTCCTACAATGAGCAGTTCTTC.

There are a few counts of this clone. CDR3 sequence (DNA): TGCGCCAGCAGCTCCTCAGATACGCAGTATTTT. Translation: CASSSSDTQYF. The chain recombines TRBV5-1 with TRBJ2-3; D is uncertain. The CDR3 has 11 amino acids. V was cut by 3 bases and J by 4 bases, with 3 bases left in between. Germline V gives CDR1 SGHRS, CDR2 YFSETQ.

This rearrangement joins TRBV28 to TRBJ2-3, with TRBD1 identical over 12 bases. Germline CDR1 reads MDHEN; CDR2 reads SYDVKM. This CDR3 has 15 residues. Trimming removed 4 bases from V and 3 bases from J; junction bases left unmatched: 2. Here the CDR3 DNA reads TGTGCCAGCAGTTGGGGACAGGGGGCAACAGATACGCAGTATTTT. As protein: CASSWGQGATDTQYF.